The rows below give T cell receptor beta chains drawn from one sample of a study of early T cells in non-severe SARS-CoV-2 infection. Each CDR3 protein gets one entry after TCRdb re-called the 5' RACE reads with MiXCR. Counted here are some 70,000 distinct CDR3 sequences, 10% to 15% occurring once; the ten biggest clones make up approximately 3.9%. Sequences were obtained from whole blood. Source of these receptors: an adult who was a healthcare worker with PCR-confirmed SARS-CoV-2 infection or an uninfected control (not recorded which). Both conserved end residues are trimmed from each CDR3. Each record gives: V gene, clone size, J gene, CDR3 protein. Rows may omit the clone size; those that give it use once, few, many or a size class.

TRBV5-1	few	TRBJ2-3	ASSFTSGISDTQY
TRBV30	.	TRBJ2-1	AWGRIHNEQF
TRBV27	many	TRBJ1-1	ASSMVRWTEAF
TRBV2	many	TRBJ2-7	ASSYIYTAYEQY
TRBV27	.	TRBJ1-1	ASSEDGFVTEAF
TRBV7-2	few	TRBJ2-1	ASSLGAGAYNEQF
TRBV2	few	TRBJ2-1	ASSELARNEQF
TRBV20-1	medium-sized	TRBJ2-3	SARDDGQGSTDTQY
TRBV19	few	TRBJ1-5	ASSIGGTVFVMVNQPQH
TRBV30	few	TRBJ2-1	AWSPRRSSAHNEQF
TRBV20-1	many	TRBJ2-7	SARWDLDGYEQY
TRBV6-5	.	TRBJ2-1	ASTWGKHNEQF
TRBV11-1	many	TRBJ2-2	AVKQDPDTGELF
TRBV6-6	.	TRBJ2-3	ASSYVGTSVTDTQY
TRBV6-5	many	TRBJ2-6	ARTGVVSGANVLT
TRBV9	.	TRBJ2-5	ASSSTQETQY
TRBV7-3	many	TRBJ2-5	ASSPTGGKTQY
TRBV25-1	many	TRBJ1-1	ASSPSGGLNTEAF
TRBV2	many	TRBJ1-5	ASSTPNQPQH
TRBV28	few	TRBJ2-1	ASSPQDRDEQF
TRBV20-1	.	TRBJ1-2	SAPDSANYGYT
TRBV20-1	few	TRBJ2-4	SAWDGKNIQY
TRBV2	few	TRBJ1-2	ASSRGSAYYGYT
TRBV20-1	many	TRBJ2-7	SARIGLASYEQY
TRBV7-6	many	TRBJ2-7	ASSPGTSIYEQY
TRBV24-1	many	TRBJ2-2	ATQTVTNTGELF
TRBV7-9	.	TRBJ1-2	ASSPSGGWGYT
TRBV9	.	TRBJ2-6	ASSVTGANVLT
TRBV11-1	many	TRBJ2-7	ASSSLAGWSSYEQY
TRBV2	few	TRBJ1-2	ASSEARIYGYT
TRBV3-1	.	TRBJ2-7	ASSQESIYEQY
TRBV27	few	TRBJ2-4	ASSSLGIRQGNIQY
TRBV10-3	many	TRBJ1-6	AIVTGGRRNSPLH
TRBV20-1	many	TRBJ1-5	SASRGQGNQPQH
TRBV25-1	many	TRBJ2-7	ASSEVDYEQY
TRBV5-1	.	TRBJ2-5	ASSLDIAGGQETQY
TRBV20-1	.	TRBJ2-7	SAPGARASSYEQY
TRBV19	few	TRBJ1-2	ASSIAPARGGGYT
TRBV7-2	many	TRBJ2-1	ASSWAGGPREQF
TRBV27	few	TRBJ2-3	ASSLYGTDTQY
TRBV29-1	many	TRBJ1-1	SAVEGGRDSEAF
TRBV7-9	.	TRBJ1-6	ASSGDRDNSPLH
TRBV19	.	TRBJ1-6	ASSIGVGGQSPLH
TRBV5-1	few	TRBJ1-2	ASRLDINYGYT
TRBV24-1	many	TRBJ2-2	ATNGPPNTGELF
TRBV9	many	TRBJ2-2	ASSRRGGSETGELF